One sample yielded the 8 T cell receptor beta chains listed below, sequenced in a study of beta chain features in type 1 diabetes. The whole isolated RNA underwent reverse transcription, so sequencing captured expressed TCRB transcripts. The data were produced by immunoSEQ multiplex PCR, yet TCRdb's version contains in-frame clones alone and is incomplete. The sample carries around 300,000 clones, less than 15% recorded once. Sequenced sample: central memory CD4+ T cells from blood. The receptors derive from a man aged 25-45 years in good health.

The chain couples TRBV7-9 to TRBJ2-5; maybe TRBD1 (6 bases). Trimming stripped 0 bases from V and 3 bases from J, with 8 bases between. CDR3 length: 14 residues. Germline CDR1 and CDR2: SEHNR and FQNEAQ (reference sequence). The DNA of the CDR3 is TGTGCCAGCAGCTTAGCGCAGGGGAAAGAGACCCAGTACTTC. The encoded protein is CASSLAQGKETQYF.

V is TRBV27 and J is TRBJ2-5; D gene unclear. Trimming shortened V by 4 bases and J by 3 bases, and 9 bases separated the two germline ends. Germline assignment: CDR1 MNHEY and CDR2 SMNVEV (reference sequence). This CDR3 has 13 amino acids. For the CDR3, the DNA is TGTGCCAGCAGTTGGCCCGAGAAAGAGACCCAGTACTTC. It translates to CASSWPEKETQYF.

This clone was detected a few times. This sample includes further DNA sequences coding for the same CDR3. The V call is TRBV11-2, the J call TRBJ2-3; D call uncertain. With 0 bases removed from V and 2 bases from J, the gap between germline ends came to 3 bases. The CDR3 spans 13 residues. Germline V gene lookup returns CDR1 SGHAT and CDR2 FQNNGV. For the CDR3, the DNA is TGTGCCAGCAGCTTAGATCCCACAGATACGCAGTATTTT. It encodes CASSLDPTDTQYF.

This chain connects TRBV7-2 to TRBJ2-5; the D is unclear. V was trimmed by 4 bases and J by 9 bases, leaving 12 bases between them. There are 12 residues in the CDR3. Germline V CDR1 and CDR2: SGHTA, FQGNSA. The CDR3 region is CASSSPRYAQYF. CDR3 in DNA: TGTGCCAGCAGCTCCCCACGGTATGCCCAGTACTTC.

This clone was counted a few times. The CDR3: CASSLGQGADTQYF. The CDR3 DNA sequence: TGTGCCAGCAGCTTAGGACAGGGGGCAGATACGCAGTATTTT. The chain couples TRBV11-3 to TRBJ2-3, with 9 nucleotides matching TRBD1. CDR3 length equals 14 residues. Germline V gives CDR1 SGHNT, CDR2 YENEEA. Germline trimming cut 1 base from V and 4 bases from J; bases unmatched to any gene: 0.

This clone has only a few counts. The V call is TRBV7-9, the J call TRBJ1-2, with D possibly TRBD1 on 6 matching bases. Trimming removed 5 bases from V and 7 bases from J, with 14 bases in between. The germline CDR1 and CDR2 sequences are SEHNR and FQNEAQ (reference sequence). The CDR3 runs 13 residues. CDR3 in amino acids: CASSPQGRGGYTF. CDR3 bases: TGTGCCAGCAGCCCGCAGGGGCGGGGTGGCTACACCTTC.

This clone was seen a handful of times. V and J are TRBV2 and TRBJ2-7; D is tentatively TRBD1 or TRBD2 (5 bases each). V lost 6 bases and J 6 bases, leaving 21 bases between the germline ends. CDR3 size: 15 residues. Germline V gene sequence: CDR1 SNHLY, CDR2 FYNNEI. CDR3 sequence: CASRPGTGFRSEQYF. Here the CDR3 DNA reads TGTGCCAGCAGGCCCGGGACCGGATTTAGGAGCGAGCAGTACTTC. Variable domain in full (rest from reference TRBV2 and TRBJ2-7): EPEVTQTPSHQVTQMGQEVILRCVPISNHLYFYWYRQILGQKVEFLVSFYNNEISEKSEIFDDQFSVERPDGSNFTLKIRSTKLEDSAMYFCASRPGTGFRSEQYFGPGTRLTVT.

This clone has only a few counts. The chain combines TRBV7-6 with TRBJ2-3; no definite D call. Trimming left V 5 bases short and J 0 bases short, with 9 bases between. Germline loops: CDR1 SGHVS, CDR2 FNYEAQ. CDR3 length: 14 residues. The CDR3 reads CASSPSTSTDTQYF. The CDR3 bases are TGTGCCAGCAGCCCTTCGACAAGCACAGATACGCAGTATTTT. The entire variable domain, with the rest obtained from reference TRBV7-6 and TRBJ2-3, is as follows: GAGVSQSPRYKVTKRGQDVALRCDPISGHVSLYWYRQALGQGPEFLTYFNYEAQQDKSGLPNDRFSAERPEGSISTLTIQRTEQRDSAMYRCASSPSTSTDTQYFGPGTRLTVL.